These T cell receptor beta chains were read from a single sample in a study of OX40 agonist ivuxolimab in advanced cancers. Method: immunoSEQ multiplex PCR; TCRdb's copy keeps in-frame clones and lacks some. The sample contains around 69,000 clones, approximately 83% of which appear only once. Sequenced here: CD4+ or CD8+ T cells sorted from blood, sampled in a trial of the OX40 agonist ivuxolimab. The receptors originated from an adult with an advanced solid tumor such as melanoma, head and neck, liver or kidney cancer. The CDR3 runs from the conserved cysteine through the conserved F or W. The D gene is left open where the match is weak. Expanded clones are given a class, and other clones once, few, many or no size at all.

d_call j_call clone_size cdr3_length v_call cdr3_nt cdr3_aa
NA TRBJ1-3 NA 15 TRBV6-6 TGTGCCAGCAGTTACTCTCTGAGGGCTGGAAACACCATATATTTT CASSYSLRAGNTIYF
NA TRBJ1-4 NA 12 TRBV30 TGTGCCTGGAGTGTAACCAGCGAAAAACTGTTTTTT CAWSVTSEKLFF
NA TRBJ1-5 NA 15 TRBV5-1 TGCGCCAGCAGCCTGGGTTCGGGGAATGGTCAGCCCCAGCATTTT CASSLGSGNGQPQHF
NA TRBJ1-2 NA 14 TRBV4-1 TGCGCCAGCAGCCAGGAGGACAGCAACTATGGCTACACCTTC CASSQEDSNYGYTF
NA TRBJ1-5 NA 17 TRBV30 TGTGCCTGGAGTGTTTCTTTGGGGATTAGTAGCAATCAGCCCCAGCATTTT CAWSVSLGISSNQPQHF
NA TRBJ1-1 NA 9 TRBV6-5 TGTGCCAGCCGGCTCGAAGCTTTCTTT CASRLEAFF
NA TRBJ2-1 once 14 TRBV5-1 TGCGCCAGCAGCTTGGAGTGGGGGGTCGATGAGCAGTTCTTC CASSLEWGVDEQFF
NA TRBJ2-1 NA 16 TRBV6-1 TGTGCCAGCAGTGGATCACTACCCAGCTCCTACAATGAGCAGTTCTTC CASSGSLPSSYNEQFF
TRBD2 TRBJ2-2 NA 19 TRBV7-9 TGTGCCAGCAGCTCCGGACTAGCGGGAGGCTTGTTGAACACCGGGGAGCTGTTTTTT CASSSGLAGGLLNTGELFF
NA TRBJ1-2 NA 15 TRBV7-9 TGTGCCAGCAGCTTAATCGGGGGGATGACTATAGGCTACACCTTC CASSLIGGMTIGYTF
NA TRBJ1-1 NA 13 TRBV7-2 TGTGCCAGCAGCTCCTTTCCGACAGCCGAAGCTTTCTTT CASSSFPTAEAFF
TRBD2 TRBJ2-2 NA 18 TRBV30 TGTGCCTGGAGTGTACCCCAGCGGAGCGGGGCGAACACCGGGGAGCTGTTTTTT CAWSVPQRSGANTGELFF
NA TRBJ1-2 NA 12 TRBV7-3 TGTGCCAGCAGTTTCCCTAGCTATGGCTACACCTTC CASSFPSYGYTF
TRBD2 TRBJ2-5 NA 17 TRBV7-2 TGTGCCAGCAGCTTACAGTGGACGGGAGGCCCCTCGCGGGCCCAGTACTTC CASSLQWTGGPSRAQYF
TRBD1 TRBJ1-2 NA 13 TRBV18 TGTGCCAGCTCACATCAGGGGGCGCAGGGCTACACCTTC CASSHQGAQGYTF
TRBD1 TRBJ1-4 NA 15 TRBV19 TGTGCCAGTAGTAGGGCAGGGGGACCGAATGAAAAACTGTTTTTT CASSRAGGPNEKLFF
NA TRBJ1-1 NA 16 TRBV5-1 TGCGCCAGCAGCTTGGCGGCAGGCACACTCGGTGCTGAAGCTTTCTTT CASSLAAGTLGAEAFF
TRBD1 TRBJ1-2 NA 15 TRBV6-5 TGTGCCAGCAGTTCGCCCGGGGGACAGTCGGGGGGCTACACCTTC CASSSPGGQSGGYTF
NA TRBJ1-6 NA 16 TRBV9 TGTGCCAGCAGCTCTGGGGACCCGGCCGCCAATTCACCCCTCCACTTT CASSSGDPAANSPLHF
NA TRBJ1-1 NA 14 TRBV6-5 TGTGCCAGCAGTGACGGACAGATAAACACTGAAGCTTTCTTT CASSDGQINTEAFF
TRBD1 TRBJ1-5 NA 18 TRBV11-2 TGTGCCAGCAGGTGCCGGGACAGGAAGATCTATAGCAATCAGCCCCAGCATTTT CASRCRDRKIYSNQPQHF
TRBD1 TRBJ1-1 NA 14 TRBV29-1 TGCAGCGCCGGGACAGGGACCGGGGGGATTGAAGCTTTCTTT CSAGTGTGGIEAFF
NA TRBJ1-6 NA 14 TRBV27 TGTGCCAGCAGTTCCGGGACGGGGAATTCACCCCTCCACTTT CASSSGTGNSPLHF
TRBD1 TRBJ1-6 NA 14 TRBV30 TGTGCCTGGAGCCGGACAGGGACTAATTCACCCCTCCACTTT CAWSRTGTNSPLHF
TRBD2 TRBJ2-1 NA 19 TRBV28 TGTGCCAGCAGTTTTGGGCCATTGAGCGGGAGAGGGGTTAACAATGAGCAGTTCTTC CASSFGPLSGRGVNNEQFF
NA TRBJ2-3 NA 13 TRBV7-9 TGTGCCAGCAGCTTCGGGGGCACAGATACGCAGTATTTT CASSFGGTDTQYF
NA TRBJ1-2 NA 15 TRBV5-8 TGTGCCAGCAGCTTGGCAGGCGGACGATGGTATGGCTACACCTTC CASSLAGGRWYGYTF
NA TRBJ1-2 medium-sized 11 TRBV19 TGTGCCAGTCCCCTCGTGACGGCTGCCACCTTC CASPLVTAATF
TRBD1 TRBJ2-1 NA 18 TRBV9 TGTGCCAGCAGCGTAGGAACAGGGGGAGGAAGCTCCTACAATGAGCAGTTCTTC CASSVGTGGGSSYNEQFF
NA TRBJ1-1 NA 13 TRBV19 TGTGCCAGTAGTATAGTGGGAGGGGAATACGGTTTCTTT CASSIVGGEYGFF
NA TRBJ2-3 NA 16 TRBV5-6 TGTGCCAGCAGCTTTCCCCTAAAAACTAGCACAGATACGCAGTATTTT CASSFPLKTSTDTQYF
NA TRBJ1-2 NA 11 TRBV6-5 TGTGCCACTCTCGAAGGGGGTGGCTACACCTTC CATLEGGGYTF
NA TRBJ2-3 NA 13 TRBV12-5 TGTGCTAGTGGTTTGGGGACGCCACCTACGCAGTATTTT CASGLGTPPTQYF
NA TRBJ1-1 NA 13 TRBV19 TGTGCCAGTACCGCCGCCTGGCACACTGAAGCTTTCTTT CASTAAWHTEAFF
NA TRBJ1-3 NA 12 TRBV6-5 TGTGCCAGCAAACCCGTTGGGGATACGATATATTTT CASKPVGDTIYF
NA TRBJ2-7 NA 11 TRBV15 TGTGCCACCAGACAGGGTTACGAGCAGTACTTC CATRQGYEQYF
NA TRBJ2-7 NA 14 TRBV30 TGTGCCTGGAAGGCCCCGGGGAGGACACACGAGCAGTACTTC CAWKAPGRTHEQYF
NA TRBJ2-5 NA 14 TRBV7-3 TGTGCCAGCAGCTTAATGGGACGAGGAGAGACCCAGTACTTC CASSLMGRGETQYF
NA TRBJ2-1 NA 12 TRBV19 TGTGCCAGTAGTACACCTCTGACGGAGCAGTTCTTC CASSTPLTEQFF
NA TRBJ2-7 NA 16 TRBV4-3 TGCGCCAGCAGCCCTGCCTCCAGAGGTGCTCAGGACGAGCAGTACTTC CASSPASRGAQDEQYF
NA TRBJ1-2 NA 12 TRBV7-9 TGTGCCAGCAGCCCTGAAGGGGGGGGCTACACCTTC CASSPEGGGYTF
NA TRBJ1-4 medium-sized 14 TRBV5-6 TGTGCCAGCGGAGCGGGGCCGTATAATGAAAAACTGTTTTTT CASGAGPYNEKLFF
TRBD1 TRBJ2-2 NA 16 TRBV9 TGTGCCAGCAGCTCGAGGGGGACAGCGAACACCGGGGAGCTGTTTTTT CASSSRGTANTGELFF
TRBD1 TRBJ2-6 once 18 TRBV2 TGTGCCAGCAGAGGACAGGGCCCCCTGTTATTAGTGGCCAACGTCCTGACTTTC CASRGQGPLLLVANVLTF
TRBD2 TRBJ2-3 NA 15 TRBV14 TGTGCCAGCAGCCGAATAGCGGGAGGCACAGATACGCAGTATTTT CASSRIAGGTDTQYF
TRBD1 TRBJ1-1 once 18 TRBV19 TGTGCCAGTAGCATAAAGGGGCAGGGGGTTCGGCCGAGAACTGAAGCTTTCTTT CASSIKGQGVRPRTEAFF
TRBD1 TRBJ1-2 NA 15 TRBV30 TGTGCCTGGAGTCGCCGGGACAGGGGGCCGGATGGCTACACCTTC CAWSRRDRGPDGYTF
NA TRBJ1-1 NA 13 TRBV29-1 TGCAGCTCTCAAGAGGGGCCAGGATATGAAGCTTTCTTT CSSQEGPGYEAFF
NA TRBJ1-2 NA 16 TRBV5-1 TGCGCCAGCAGCACTGGACAGAACCGCAAGGGCTATGGCTACACCTTC CASSTGQNRKGYGYTF
NA TRBJ2-5 NA 11 TRBV29-1 TGCAGCGTTCCCGATTGGGAGACCCAGTACTTC CSVPDWETQYF
NA TRBJ2-1 NA 15 TRBV7-9 TGTGCCAGCAGCCGTAACAGGCCTAGCGCGGATGAGCAGTTCTTC CASSRNRPSADEQFF
TRBD1 TRBJ1-2 NA 15 TRBV30 TGTGCCTGGAGCGCGGGGGACAGATACAACTATGGCTACACCTTC CAWSAGDRYNYGYTF
TRBD1 TRBJ1-2 NA 16 TRBV4-2 TGTGCCAGCAGCCCTAGCGCGGGACAGGGTGGCTATGGCTACACCTTC CASSPSAGQGGYGYTF